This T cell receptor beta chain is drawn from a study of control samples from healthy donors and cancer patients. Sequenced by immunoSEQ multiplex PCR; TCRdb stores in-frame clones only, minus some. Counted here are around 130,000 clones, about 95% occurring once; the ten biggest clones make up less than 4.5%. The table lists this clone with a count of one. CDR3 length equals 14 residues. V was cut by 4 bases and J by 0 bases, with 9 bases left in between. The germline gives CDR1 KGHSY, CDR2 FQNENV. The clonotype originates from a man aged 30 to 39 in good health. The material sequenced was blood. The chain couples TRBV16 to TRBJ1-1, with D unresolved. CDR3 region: CASSRSSVNTEAFF. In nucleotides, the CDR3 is TGTGCCAGCAGCCGGAGCAGTGTGAACACTGAAGCTTTCTTT.